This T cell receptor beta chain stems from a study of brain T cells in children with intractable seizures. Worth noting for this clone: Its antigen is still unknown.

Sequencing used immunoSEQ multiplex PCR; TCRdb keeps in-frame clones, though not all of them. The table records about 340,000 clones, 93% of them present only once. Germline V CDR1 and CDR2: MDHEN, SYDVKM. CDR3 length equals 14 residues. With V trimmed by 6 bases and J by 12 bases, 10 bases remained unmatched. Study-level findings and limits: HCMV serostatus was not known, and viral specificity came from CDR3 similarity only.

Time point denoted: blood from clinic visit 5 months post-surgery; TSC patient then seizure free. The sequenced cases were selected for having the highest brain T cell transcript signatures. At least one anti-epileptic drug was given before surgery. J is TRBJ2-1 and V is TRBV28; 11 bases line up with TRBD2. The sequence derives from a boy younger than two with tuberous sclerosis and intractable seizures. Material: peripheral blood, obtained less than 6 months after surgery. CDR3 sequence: CASRDVAGGPRQFF. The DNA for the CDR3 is TGTGCCAGCAGGGACGTAGCGGGAGGGCCCCGGCAGTTCTTC.